This paragraph reports one T cell receptor (beta chain). Treatment noted: randomized to nivolumab then ipilimumab (arm A) or the reverse (arm B). Live CD3+CD8+ CD19− CD56− cells were sorted from PBMCs. The sample is drawn from a study of sequential checkpoint blockade in melanoma. Clones were sequenced by immunoSEQ multiplex PCR, and TCRdb holds only the in-frame ones, with some missing. Of 9,500 to 12,000 clones listed, 56% are singletons. The CDR3 extends over 15 amino acids. V shed 3 bases, J shed 1 base, and the junction held 2 bases outside the gene matches. Germline V gene data show CDR1 as ENHRY and CDR2 as SYGVKD.

The clonotype originates from a human donor with melanoma. Sample: CD8+ T cells sorted from blood (inferred from file names), taken from a patient given nivolumab and ipilimumab in sequence. The chain carries TRBV10-3 and TRBJ1-1; TRBD1 matches at 10 bases. This CDR3 reads CAISDRTGGNTEAFF. CDR3 in DNA: TGTGCCATCAGTGACCGGACAGGGGGGAACACTGAAGCTTTCTTT.